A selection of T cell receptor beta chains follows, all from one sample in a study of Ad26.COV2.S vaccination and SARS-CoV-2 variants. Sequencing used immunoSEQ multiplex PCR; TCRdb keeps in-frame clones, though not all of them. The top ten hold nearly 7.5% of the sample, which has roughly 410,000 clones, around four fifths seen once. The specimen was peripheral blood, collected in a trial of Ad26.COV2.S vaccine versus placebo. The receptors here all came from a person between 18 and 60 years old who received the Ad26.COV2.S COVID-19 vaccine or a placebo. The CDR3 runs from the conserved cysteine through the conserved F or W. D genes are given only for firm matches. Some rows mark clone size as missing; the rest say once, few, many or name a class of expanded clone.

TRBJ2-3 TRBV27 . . CASRGGLHTDTQYF TGTGCCAGCAGGGGGGGACTTCACACAGATACGCAGTATTTT
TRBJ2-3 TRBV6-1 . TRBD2 CASSRGREEIDTQYF TGTGCCAGCAGCCGAGGGCGGGAGGAGATAGATACGCAGTATTTT
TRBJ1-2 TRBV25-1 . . CASNEGPGHRGYTF TGTGCCAGCAACGAGGGACCGGGTCATCGAGGCTACACCTTC
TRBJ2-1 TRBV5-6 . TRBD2 CASSLLADHWDEQFF TGTGCCAGCAGCTTACTAGCGGACCATTGGGATGAGCAGTTCTTC
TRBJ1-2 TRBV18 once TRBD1 CASSSGTGDEAGYTF TGTGCCAGCTCCTCCGGGACAGGGGACGAGGCTGGCTACACCTTC
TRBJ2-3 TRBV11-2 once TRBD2 CASSPRLAETDTQYF TGTGCCAGCAGCCCTCGACTAGCGGAGACAGATACGCAGTATTTT
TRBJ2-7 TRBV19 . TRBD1 CASSITGGAYEQYF TGTGCCAGTAGTATAACAGGGGGCGCCTACGAGCAGTACTTC
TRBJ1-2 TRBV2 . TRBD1 CASSETPTGVEGYTF TGTGCCAGCAGTGAAACGCCGACAGGGGTAGAGGGCTACACCTTC
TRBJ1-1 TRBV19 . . CASSSPHRSSNTEAFF TGTGCCAGTAGTAGCCCCCACAGGTCTTCGAACACTGAAGCTTTCTTT
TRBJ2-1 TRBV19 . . CASGLVTGPYNEQFF TGTGCCAGTGGTCTAGTTACCGGGCCTTACAATGAGCAGTTCTTC
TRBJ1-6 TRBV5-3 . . CARSGRVFEINSPLHF TGTGCCAGAAGCGGACGGGTCTTCGAAATTAATTCACCCCTCCACTTT
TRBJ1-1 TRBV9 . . CASSVEIVNTEAFF TGTGCCAGCAGCGTAGAGATCGTGAACACTGAAGCTTTCTTT
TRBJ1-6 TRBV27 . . CASRMSGHNSPLHF TGTGCCAGCAGGATGTCAGGACATAATTCACCCCTCCACTTT
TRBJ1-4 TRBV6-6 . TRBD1 CASSYSGTGNEKLFF TGTGCCAGCAGTTACTCAGGGACAGGGAATGAAAAACTGTTTTTT
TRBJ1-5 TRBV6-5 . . CASSYSGPGPTLHF TGTGCCAGCAGTTACTCGGGGCCCGGGCCTACGCTGCATTTT
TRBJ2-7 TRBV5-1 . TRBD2 CATRLAGEPTHEQYF TGCGCCACCCGGCTAGCGGGAGAGCCCACACACGAGCAGTACTTC
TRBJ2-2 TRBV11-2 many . CASSLVSGFTGELFF TGTGCCAGCAGCTTAGTCTCAGGGTTCACCGGGGAGCTGTTTTTT
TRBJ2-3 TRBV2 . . CASTPGGYIDTQYF TGTGCCAGCACCCCCGGGGGCTACATAGATACGCAGTATTTT
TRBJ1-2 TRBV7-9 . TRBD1 CASSPTWTGGSYTF TGTGCCAGCAGCCCTACCTGGACAGGGGGAAGCTACACCTTC
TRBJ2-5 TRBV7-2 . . CASSHSVLFRQSRTQYF TGTGCCAGCAGCCACTCAGTTCTTTTTCGGCAGTCTCGGACCCAGTACTTC
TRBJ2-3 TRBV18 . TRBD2 CASSTSWGGTDTQYF TGTGCCAGCTCAACCTCTTGGGGGGGTACAGATACGCAGTATTTT
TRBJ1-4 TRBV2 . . CASSPTPSREKLFF TGTGCCAGCAGCCCGACGCCCTCCAGGGAAAAACTGTTTTTT
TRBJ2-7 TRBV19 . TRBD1 CASSMTGGNEQYF TGTGCCAGTAGTATGACAGGGGGGAACGAGCAGTACTTC